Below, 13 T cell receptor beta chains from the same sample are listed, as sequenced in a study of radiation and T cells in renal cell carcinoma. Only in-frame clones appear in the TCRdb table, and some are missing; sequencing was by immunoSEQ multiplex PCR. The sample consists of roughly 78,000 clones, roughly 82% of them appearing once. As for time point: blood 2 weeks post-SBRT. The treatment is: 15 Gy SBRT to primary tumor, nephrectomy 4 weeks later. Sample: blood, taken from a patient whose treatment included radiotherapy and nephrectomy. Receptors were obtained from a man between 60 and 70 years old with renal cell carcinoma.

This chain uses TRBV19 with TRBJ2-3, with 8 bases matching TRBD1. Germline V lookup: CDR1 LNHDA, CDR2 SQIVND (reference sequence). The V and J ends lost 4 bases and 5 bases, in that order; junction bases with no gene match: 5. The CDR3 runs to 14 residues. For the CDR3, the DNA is TGTGCCAGTAGTAGGGGACAGGTCCTAGATACGCAGTATTTT. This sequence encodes CASSRGQVLDTQYF.

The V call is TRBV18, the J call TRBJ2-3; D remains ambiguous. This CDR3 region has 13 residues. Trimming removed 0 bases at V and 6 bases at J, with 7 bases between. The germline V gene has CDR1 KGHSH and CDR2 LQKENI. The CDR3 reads CASSPPISDTQYF. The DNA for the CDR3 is TGTGCCAGCTCACCACCCATTTCGGATACGCAGTATTTT.

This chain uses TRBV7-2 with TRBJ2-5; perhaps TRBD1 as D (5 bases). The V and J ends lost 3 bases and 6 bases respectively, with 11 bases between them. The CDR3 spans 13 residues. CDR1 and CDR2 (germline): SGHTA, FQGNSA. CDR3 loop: CASSFPQGKTQYF. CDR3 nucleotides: TGTGCCAGCAGCTTTCCCCAGGGAAAGACCCAGTACTTC. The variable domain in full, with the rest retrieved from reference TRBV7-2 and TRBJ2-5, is GAGVSQSPSNKVTEKGKDVELRCDPISGHTALYWYRQSLGQGLEFLIYFQGNSAPDKSGLPSDRFSAERTGGSVSTLTIQRTQQEDSAVYLCASSFPQGKTQYFGPGTRLLVL.

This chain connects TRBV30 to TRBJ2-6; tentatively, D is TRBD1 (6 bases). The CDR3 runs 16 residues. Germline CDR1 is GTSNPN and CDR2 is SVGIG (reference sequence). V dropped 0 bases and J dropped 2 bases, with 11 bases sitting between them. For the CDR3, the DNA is TGTGCCTGGAGTGTGTCCGCAGGGGCTGGGGCCAACGTCCTGACTTTC. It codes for CAWSVSAGAGANVLTF. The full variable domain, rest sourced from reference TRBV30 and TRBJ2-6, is SQTIHQWPATLVQPVGSPLSLECTVEGTSNPNLYWYRQAAGRGLQLLFYSVGIGQISSEVPQNLSASRPQDRQFILSSKKLLLSDSGFYLCAWSVSAGAGANVLTFGAGSRLTVL.

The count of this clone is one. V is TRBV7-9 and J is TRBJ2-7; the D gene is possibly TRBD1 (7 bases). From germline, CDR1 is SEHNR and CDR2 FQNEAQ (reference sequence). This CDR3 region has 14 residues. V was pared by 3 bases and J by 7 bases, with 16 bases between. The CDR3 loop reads CASSLTGRENEQYF. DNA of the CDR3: TGTGCCAGCAGCTTGACAGGGCGGGAAAATGAGCAGTACTTC.

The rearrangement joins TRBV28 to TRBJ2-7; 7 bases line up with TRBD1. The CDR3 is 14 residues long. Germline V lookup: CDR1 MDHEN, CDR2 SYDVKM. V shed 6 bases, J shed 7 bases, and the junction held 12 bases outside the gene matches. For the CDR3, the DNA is TGTGCCAGCAGCGTACCCGGGATACAGGGGGAGCAGTACTTC. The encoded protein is CASSVPGIQGEQYF.

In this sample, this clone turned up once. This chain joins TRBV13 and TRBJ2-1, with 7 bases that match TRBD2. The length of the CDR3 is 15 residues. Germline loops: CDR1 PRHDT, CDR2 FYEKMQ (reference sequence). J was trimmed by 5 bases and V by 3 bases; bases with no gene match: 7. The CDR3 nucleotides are TGTGCCAGCAGCTTCGGACTAGGATTTCACAATGAGCAGTTCTTC. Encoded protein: CASSFGLGFHNEQFF.

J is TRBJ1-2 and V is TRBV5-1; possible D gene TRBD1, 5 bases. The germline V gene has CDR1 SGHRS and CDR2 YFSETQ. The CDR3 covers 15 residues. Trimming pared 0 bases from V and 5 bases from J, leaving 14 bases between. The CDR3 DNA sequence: TGCGCCAGCAGCTTGGAGGGGCTCCTAAAGTATGGCTACACCTTC. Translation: CASSLEGLLKYGYTF.

The CDR3 nucleotides are TGCGCCAGCAGCCAACAAAGAGGGGGCGGGGAGACCCAGTACTTC. It translates to CASSQQRGGGETQYF. The chain recombines TRBV4-3 with TRBJ2-5, with 7 bases identical to TRBD1. Germline loops: CDR1 LGHNA, CDR2 YSLEER. The CDR3 length is 15 residues. The ends lost 2 bases at V and 5 bases at J; junction bases unmatched: 8.

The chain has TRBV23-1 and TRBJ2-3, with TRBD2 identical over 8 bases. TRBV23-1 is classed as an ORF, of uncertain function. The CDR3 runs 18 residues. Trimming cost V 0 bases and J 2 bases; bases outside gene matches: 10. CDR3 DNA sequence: TGCGCCAGCAGTCAATCTCGCGGACTAGCCGACGACACAGATACGCAGTATTTT. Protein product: CASSQSRGLADDTDTQYF.

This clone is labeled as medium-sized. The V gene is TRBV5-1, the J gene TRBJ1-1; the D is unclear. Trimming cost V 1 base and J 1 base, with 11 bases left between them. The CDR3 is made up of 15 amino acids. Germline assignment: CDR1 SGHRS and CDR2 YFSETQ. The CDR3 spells CASSLKGAENTEAFF. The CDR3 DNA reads TGCGCCAGCAGCTTGAAGGGCGCAGAGAACACTGAAGCTTTCTTT.

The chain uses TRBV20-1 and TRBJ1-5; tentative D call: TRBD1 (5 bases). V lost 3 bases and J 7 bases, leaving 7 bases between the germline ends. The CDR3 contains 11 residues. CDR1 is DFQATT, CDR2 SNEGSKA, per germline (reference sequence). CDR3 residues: CSARAGQPQHF. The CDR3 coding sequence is TGCAGTGCTAGGGCAGGGCAGCCCCAGCATTTT.

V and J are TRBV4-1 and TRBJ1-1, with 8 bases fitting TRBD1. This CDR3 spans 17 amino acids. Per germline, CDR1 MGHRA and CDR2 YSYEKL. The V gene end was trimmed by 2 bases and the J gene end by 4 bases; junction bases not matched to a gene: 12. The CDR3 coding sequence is TGCGCCAGCAGCCAACCGATCCTGCAGGGGGCCAGCACTGAAGCTTTCTTT. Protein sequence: CASSQPILQGASTEAFF.